The 14 T cell receptor beta chains given below trace back to one sample, sequenced in a study of a mutant IDH1 vaccine in newly diagnosed glioma. Antigens for these TCRs are unknown. The sample's time point: week 35, safety follow-up. Topical imiquimod was applied with each vaccine dose, which held 300 ug of mutant IDH1 20-mer peptide. The table came from immunoSEQ multiplex PCR; TCRdb's copy has only in-frame clones and leaves some out. The sample shows 35,000 to 50,000 clones, 92% of them seen only once. This specimen consisted of PBMCs, obtained from a glioma patient whose treatment included an IDH1 peptide vaccine. These receptors originate from a man aged 45-60 years with glioma.

CDR3 coding DNA: TGTGCCAGCAGTTTGGGGCCTGGTACGAACACTGAAGCTTTCTTT. This codes for CASSLGPGTNTEAFF. The chain links TRBV6-1 to TRBJ1-1; D is perhaps TRBD1 (5 bases). Deletions cut 5 bases from V and 1 base from J, with 14 bases between. The CDR3 is made up of 15 amino acids. CDR1 and CDR2 from the germline V gene are MNHNS and SASEGT.

This sequence joins TRBV11-3 and TRBJ2-3; possibly TRBD1 or TRBD2 for D (6 bases each). Per germline, CDR1 SGHNT and CDR2 YENEEA. This CDR3 is 14 amino acids long. Trimming took off 5 bases at V and 1 base at J, with 10 bases between the two ends. The CDR3, as DNA: TGTGCCAGCAGCCTAAGGGGGGGCACAGATACGCAGTATTTT. Translation gives CASSLRGGTDTQYF.

V usage is TRBV12-5 and J usage is TRBJ1-1; maybe TRBD1 (6 bases). The CDR3 sequence is 12 residues long. Between the trimmed V and J ends, which lost 0 bases and 7 bases, there was a span of 6 bases. Germline CDR1 and CDR2: LGHNT and FRNRAP. The CDR3 is CASGLVTGEAFF. The CDR3 region has the DNA TGTGCTAGTGGTTTGGTGACAGGTGAAGCTTTCTTT.

The J gene is TRBJ1-2, the V gene TRBV14, with D hard to call. CDR1 and CDR2 (germline): SGHDN, FVKESK. The CDR3 contains 15 residues. The V gene lost 0 bases and the J gene lost 8 bases, with 16 bases spanning the gap. CDR3 coding DNA: TGTGCCAGCAGCCAAGAAAGTCTTACCACACGAGGCTACACCTTC. This translates into CASSQESLTTRGYTF.

This chain connects TRBV11-2 to TRBJ1-2; no reliable D call. The CDR3 is made up of 12 amino acids. Between the trimmed V and J ends, which lost 2 bases and 3 bases, there was a span of 4 bases. Looked up from germline, CDR1 is SGHAT and CDR2 is FQNNGV. CDR3 DNA sequence: TGTGCCAGCAGCTTAATCGACTATGGCTACACCTTC. It encodes CASSLIDYGYTF.

About this clone itself: The same CDR3 also results from other DNA sequences found in this sample. The chain recombines TRBV19 with TRBJ1-5; D is possibly TRBD1 (6 bases). Looked up from germline, CDR1 is LNHDA and CDR2 is SQIVND (reference sequence). The CDR3 spans 15 residues. V lost 3 bases, J lost 2 bases, and 11 bases lay in between. The CDR3 is CASSISAGGNQPQHF. The DNA for the CDR3 is TGTGCCAGTAGTATTTCGGCAGGGGGCAATCAGCCCCAGCATTTT.

The chain couples TRBV9 to TRBJ2-1; no clear D. V lost 0 bases and J 0 bases, leaving 10 bases between the germline ends. CDR1 and CDR2 (germline): SGDLS, YYNGEE. The CDR3 has 16 amino acids. CDR3 in DNA: TGTGCCAGCAGCGTAGGGACCCATAGCTCCTACAATGAGCAGTTCTTC. It specifies CASSVGTHSSYNEQFF.

This chain joins TRBV6-5 and TRBJ1-4; possibly TRBD1 for D (5 bases). Between the trimmed V and J ends, which lost 5 bases and 10 bases, there was a span of 20 bases. In germline, CDR1 is MNHEY, CDR2 SVGAGI. This CDR3 contains 15 residues. The CDR3 DNA reads TGTGCCAGCAGTCAACCGGGACCCACAATCGGAAAACTGTTTTTT. Translation: CASSQPGPTIGKLFF.

The rearrangement uses TRBV7-2 and TRBJ2-6; D unresolved. This CDR3 region has 13 residues. With 2 bases removed from V and 2 bases from J, the gap between germline ends came to 1 base. CDR1 is SGHTA and CDR2 is FQGNSA in the germline V gene. In DNA, the CDR3 is TGTGCCAGCAGCTTACCTGGGGCCAACGTCCTGACTTTC. Encoded protein: CASSLPGANVLTF.

V is TRBV4-1 and J is TRBJ1-1; tentative D call: TRBD1 (5 bases). Germline CDR1 and CDR2: MGHRA and YSYEKL. Trimming pared 0 bases from V and 4 bases from J, leaving 9 bases between. The CDR3 has 14 amino acids. The CDR3: CASSQDPGSTEAFF. CDR3 coding DNA: TGCGCCAGCAGCCAAGATCCAGGGTCCACTGAAGCTTTCTTT.

This chain joins TRBV6-5 and TRBJ1-1; 8 bases are shared with TRBD1. The CDR3 extends over 15 amino acids. The V segment lost 5 bases and the J segment 1 base; nucleotides outside the gene matches: 6. The germline gives CDR1 MNHEY, CDR2 SVGAGI. CDR3 sequence reads: CASSRQGSTNTEAFF. The CDR3, as DNA: TGTGCCAGCAGTCGACAGGGGTCTACGAACACTGAAGCTTTCTTT.

The gene calls are TRBV2 and TRBJ1-6; D perhaps matches TRBD1 (5 bases). The CDR3 extends over 16 amino acids. Germline values: CDR1 SNHLY, CDR2 FYNNEI. V dropped 6 bases and J dropped 3 bases, with 15 bases sitting between them. DNA for the CDR3: TGTGCCAGCAGCGAGCCGAGGGGCAACTATAATTCACCCCTCCACTTT. This gives the protein CASSEPRGNYNSPLHF.

The V call is TRBV20-1, the J call TRBJ2-3; D unresolved. The length of the CDR3 is 11 residues. V shed 4 bases and J shed 5 bases, with 7 bases lying between them. From germline, CDR1 is DFQATT and CDR2 SNEGSKA (reference sequence). Written as DNA, the CDR3 is TGCAGTGCTACGACGAGAGATACGCAGTATTTT. This codes for CSATTRDTQYF.

The chain couples TRBV7-6 to TRBJ2-5; perhaps TRBD1 as D (6 bases). CDR1 is SGHVS, CDR2 FNYEAQ, per germline. The CDR3 has 14 amino acids. The germline V and J ends were trimmed by 5 bases and 2 bases, with 12 bases remaining between them. The DNA for the CDR3 is TGTGCCAGCAGCCCCGGTGGACAGCAAGAGACCCAGTACTTC. The encoded protein is CASSPGGQQETQYF. Full variable domain (outside the CDR3, taken from reference TRBV7-6 and TRBJ2-5): GAGVSQSPRYKVTKRGQDVALRCDPISGHVSLYWYRQALGQGPEFLTYFNYEAQQDKSGLPNDRFSAERPEGSISTLTIQRTEQRDSAMYRCASSPGGQQETQYFGPGTRLLVL.